These T cell receptor beta chains were read from a single sample in a study of cytomegalovirus exposure and HLA in healthy donors. Sequencing used immunoSEQ multiplex PCR; TCRdb keeps in-frame clones, though not all of them. The sample lists 85,000 to 100,000 clones, 70% to 90% occurring once. The sequenced sample consisted of PBMCs. The receptors were gathered from a woman between 18 and 30 years old in good health and CMV-seropositive. Both conserved end residues are part of each CDR3. A D gene is named only where the DNA matches it firmly. Only part of the rows carry a size: once, few, many, or a class if the clone is expanded.

D gene: NA; J gene: TRBJ2-7; V gene: TRBV2; clone size: NA; CDR3 DNA: TGTGCCAGCAGCGGACAGATCTCCTACGAGCAGTACTTC; CDR3 protein: CASSGQISYEQYF
D gene: NA; J gene: TRBJ2-2; V gene: TRBV19; clone size: NA; CDR3 DNA: TGTGCCAGTAGTTCCTCTCCCATTAGTCGATTAATCACCGGGGAGCTGTTTTTT; CDR3 protein: CASSSSPISRLITGELFF
D gene: NA; J gene: TRBJ1-2; V gene: TRBV6-1; clone size: NA; CDR3 DNA: TGTGCCACCCTCGGACGGGAGATAGCTAACTATGGCTACACCTTC; CDR3 protein: CATLGREIANYGYTF
D gene: NA; J gene: TRBJ2-3; V gene: TRBV20-1; clone size: NA; CDR3 DNA: TGCAGTGCTTCGGGCACAGATACGCAGTATTTT; CDR3 protein: CSASGTDTQYF
D gene: NA; J gene: TRBJ2-1; V gene: TRBV4-1; clone size: NA; CDR3 DNA: TGCGCCAGCAGCCAGCCAATTTCGGGAAGGTACAATGAGCAGTTCTTC; CDR3 protein: CASSQPISGRYNEQFF
D gene: NA; J gene: TRBJ1-2; V gene: TRBV29-1; clone size: NA; CDR3 DNA: TGCAGCGTTGAGTCAGGACAATTGGGGGGCTACACCTTC; CDR3 protein: CSVESGQLGGYTF
D gene: NA; J gene: TRBJ2-1; V gene: TRBV7-9; clone size: NA; CDR3 DNA: TGTGCCAGCAGTCCCGCAGGGATCGAGGACAATGAGCAGTTCTTC; CDR3 protein: CASSPAGIEDNEQFF
D gene: NA; J gene: TRBJ1-4; V gene: TRBV5-1; clone size: NA; CDR3 DNA: TGCGCCAGCAGCTTGGACCTCAGGGCAACTAATGAAAAACTGTTTTTT; CDR3 protein: CASSLDLRATNEKLFF
D gene: TRBD2; J gene: TRBJ2-7; V gene: TRBV9; clone size: NA; CDR3 DNA: TGTGCCAGCAGCTCGACTAGCGAGCCCTACGAGCAGTACTTC; CDR3 protein: CASSSTSEPYEQYF
D gene: TRBD1; J gene: TRBJ2-7; V gene: TRBV2; clone size: NA; CDR3 DNA: TGTGCCAGCAGTGAGGGGACAGGACCCTACGAGCAGTACTTC; CDR3 protein: CASSEGTGPYEQYF
D gene: NA; J gene: TRBJ2-6; V gene: TRBV7-3; clone size: NA; CDR3 DNA: TGTGCCAGCAGCTCCCGGGTACGGGCCAACGTCCTGACTTTC; CDR3 protein: CASSSRVRANVLTF
D gene: NA; J gene: TRBJ2-7; V gene: TRBV21-1; clone size: few; CDR3 DNA: TGTGCCAGCAGCAAAGTTGACAGGGCGGGGGAGCAGTACTTC; CDR3 protein: CASSKVDRAGEQYF
D gene: NA; J gene: TRBJ1-5; V gene: TRBV6-1; clone size: NA; CDR3 DNA: TGTGCCAGCACGGTCTTTTATAGCAATCAGCCCCAGCATTTT; CDR3 protein: CASTVFYSNQPQHF
D gene: NA; J gene: TRBJ2-7; V gene: TRBV6-5; clone size: NA; CDR3 DNA: TGTGCCAGCAGTTACCTACCGACAGGGAGGACCTACGAGCAGTACTTC; CDR3 protein: CASSYLPTGRTYEQYF
D gene: NA; J gene: TRBJ2-3; V gene: TRBV2; clone size: NA; CDR3 DNA: TGTGCCAGCAGAATTGGGGGGGATACGCAGTATTTT; CDR3 protein: CASRIGGDTQYF
D gene: NA; J gene: TRBJ1-1; V gene: TRBV6-5; clone size: few; CDR3 DNA: TGTGCCAGCAGCCACAGGGTTCATGACACTGAAGCTTTCTTT; CDR3 protein: CASSHRVHDTEAFF
D gene: NA; J gene: TRBJ2-5; V gene: TRBV6-5; clone size: NA; CDR3 DNA: TGTGCCAGCGGCATCACGGGAGAGACCCAGTACTTC; CDR3 protein: CASGITGETQYF
D gene: NA; J gene: TRBJ1-5; V gene: TRBV6-1; clone size: few; CDR3 DNA: TGTGCCAGCAGTGAGGGGGACTCCTCTCAGCCCCAGCATTTT; CDR3 protein: CASSEGDSSQPQHF
D gene: TRBD2; J gene: TRBJ2-3; V gene: TRBV29-1; clone size: few; CDR3 DNA: TGCAGCTTAACAAAGCGGGAGGGCGGCACAGATACGCAGTATTTT; CDR3 protein: CSLTKREGGTDTQYF
D gene: NA; J gene: TRBJ2-7; V gene: TRBV5-1; clone size: NA; CDR3 DNA: TGCGCCAGCAGCTTGGGGACACGGTCCTACGAGCAGTACTTC; CDR3 protein: CASSLGTRSYEQYF
D gene: NA; J gene: TRBJ1-3; V gene: TRBV2; clone size: few; CDR3 DNA: TGTGCCAGCAGTTCTCAAGCTATCTCTGGAAACACCATATATTTT; CDR3 protein: CASSSQAISGNTIYF
D gene: NA; J gene: TRBJ1-6; V gene: TRBV27; clone size: NA; CDR3 DNA: TGTGCCAGCAGTTTGAAAGTAAGAAGAGATTCACCCCTCCACTTT; CDR3 protein: CASSLKVRRDSPLHF
D gene: NA; J gene: TRBJ1-2; V gene: TRBV4-1; clone size: once; CDR3 DNA: TGCGCCAGCAGCCATCCAGCCAGGAATAACTATGGCTACACCTTC; CDR3 protein: CASSHPARNNYGYTF